This TCR beta chain was observed in a study of response to subunit inactivated influenza vaccine. On this clonotype: Antigen unknown.

V trimming: 6 bases; J trimming: 7 bases; junction bases outside the gene matches: 5. The CDR3 contains 14 residues. Germline V CDR1 and CDR2: SNHLY, FYNNEI. Study-level results: Authors suggested seasonal influenza vaccinations each recruit few new T cells.

Each CDR3 protein gets one entry after TCRdb re-called the RT-PCR reads with MiXCR. This table holds a few hundred thousand distinct CDR3 sequences, around a fifth found once. This specimen consisted of PBMCs from blood, obtained approximately 20 months after vaccination. The source of this sequence is a man between 50 and 70 years old who received an inactivated influenza vaccine. V is TRBV2 and J is TRBJ2-1, with 11 bases identical to TRBD1. CDR3 region: CASREDRGPNEQFF. The CDR3 region has the DNA TGTGCCAGCAGAGAGGACAGGGGGCCTAATGAGCAGTTCTTC.